One and the same sample provided the 30 T cell receptor beta chains below, sequenced in a study of shared clonotypes between healthy human individuals. This table comes from immunoSEQ multiplex PCR, and its TCRdb copy is limited to in-frame clones, with some not included. The data hold a few million clones, with 90% to 96% observed a single time. Sequencing input: naive CD4+ T cells sorted from blood. Regarding subset: CD45RA+ positively selected. These receptors were obtained from a young man in good health.

This chain connects TRBV2 to TRBJ2-1; the D call may be TRBD1 or TRBD2 (7 bases each). Per the germline V gene, CDR1 is SNHLY and CDR2 is FYNNEI. The CDR3 extends over 15 amino acids. Trimming left V 3 bases short and J 4 bases short, with 13 bases between. Here the CDR3 reads CASSDGEGAYNEQFF. CDR3 nucleotides: TGTGCCAGCAGTGATGGGGAGGGGGCGTACAATGAGCAGTTCTTC.

The chain joins TRBV5-4 to TRBJ2-1; TRBD1 matches 9 bases. The junction had 6 bases not matched to a gene; V was cut back by 1 base and J by 4 bases. The CDR3 covers 16 residues. The germline V gene encodes CDR1 SGHNT and CDR2 YYREEE (reference sequence). The CDR3 spells CASSLSPDRGYNEQFF. The CDR3 DNA reads TGTGCCAGCAGCTTGTCCCCGGACAGGGGATACAATGAGCAGTTCTTC.

The chain carries TRBV19 and TRBJ1-5; 9 bases map to TRBD1. CDR1 LNHDA and CDR2 SQIVND come from the germline V gene (reference sequence). Losses at the gene ends were 7 bases for V and 6 bases for J; bases not matched to a gene: 7. This CDR3 region has 14 residues. Here the CDR3 DNA reads TGTGCCAGTACTACGGGACAGGGCTTTCAGCCCCAGCATTTT. Translated, it gives CASTTGQGFQPQHF.

V usage is TRBV18 and J usage is TRBJ2-7; D is undetermined. Germline V CDR1 and CDR2: KGHSH, LQKENI. This CDR3 spans 15 amino acids. Trimming removed 1 base from V and 0 bases from J, with 10 bases in between. Written as DNA, the CDR3 is TGTGCCAGCTCACCACAGCGTACCGCCTCCTACGAGCAGTACTTC. It encodes CASSPQRTASYEQYF.

The gene calls are TRBV7-2 and TRBJ1-2; D ambiguous. Germline loops: CDR1 SGHTA, CDR2 FQGNSA. V gave up 5 bases and J gave up 4 bases, with 14 bases separating them. The CDR3 is made up of 14 amino acids. The CDR3 sequence is CASSLAGIFYGYTF. CDR3 coding DNA: TGTGCCAGCAGCCTGGCCGGAATTTTCTATGGCTACACCTTC.

The chain is built from TRBV6-1 and TRBJ2-5; the D gene could be TRBD1 or TRBD2 (5 bases each). Germline V lookup: CDR1 MNHNS, CDR2 SASEGT. Trimming took 0 bases from V and 7 from J, leaving 24 bases between them. The CDR3 sequence is 18 residues long. In nucleotides, the CDR3 is TGTGCCAGCAGTGAAGCGCTTGGGGGACGGTACCGAGATGGGACCCAGTACTTC. As protein: CASSEALGGRYRDGTQYF.

The CDR3 is CASSQDGYTQYF. The CDR3 region has the DNA TGTGCCAGCAGCCAAGATGGGTATACGCAGTATTTT. The genes are TRBV14 and TRBJ2-3; D is unclear. V lost 0 bases and J lost 7, with 5 bases in between. CDR3 length: 12 amino acids. Germline V gene sequence: CDR1 SGHDN, CDR2 FVKESK.

The V gene is TRBV6-6, the J gene TRBJ2-7; D is possibly TRBD2 (5 bases). Trimming removed 7 bases at V and 0 bases at J, with 19 bases between. From germline, CDR1 is MNHNY and CDR2 SVGAGI (reference sequence). The CDR3 is made up of 16 amino acids. The CDR3 region is CASTNTAAVGSYEQYF. DNA of the CDR3: TGTGCCAGCACTAACACTGCAGCGGTAGGCTCCTACGAGCAGTACTTC.

V usage is TRBV28 and J usage is TRBJ1-1; D is possibly TRBD1 (5 bases). Germline V CDR1 and CDR2: MDHEN, SYDVKM. V lost 6 bases and J lost 1, with 18 bases in between. CDR3 size: 16 residues. The CDR3 DNA sequence: TGTGCCAGCAGCCTTTCCGGGGGATACAGGAACACTGAAGCTTTCTTT. Amino acids: CASSLSGGYRNTEAFF.

The V and J genes are TRBV5-1 and TRBJ2-7; TRBD1 matches 12 bases. From germline, CDR1 is SGHRS and CDR2 YFSETQ. The CDR3 has 17 residues. V dropped 0 bases and J dropped 5; count of bases not matched to a gene: 9. CDR3 in amino acids: CASSLDPPGQGANEQYF. CDR3 in DNA: TGCGCCAGCAGCTTGGATCCTCCGGGACAGGGGGCAAACGAGCAGTACTTC.

The V gene is TRBV20-1, the J gene TRBJ1-1; D unresolved. V was trimmed by 1 base and J by 7 bases, leaving 4 bases between them. Germline V gene lookup returns CDR1 DFQATT and CDR2 SNEGSKA (reference sequence). The CDR3 totals 10 residues. The CDR3 DNA sequence: TGCAGTGCTAGAGTTGGTGAAGCTTTCTTT. Amino acids: CSARVGEAFF.

The gene calls are TRBV28 and TRBJ1-3; D is undetermined. This CDR3 has 14 amino acids. Germline assignment: CDR1 MDHEN and CDR2 SYDVKM. Trimming removed 8 bases from V and 0 bases from J, with 11 bases in between. The CDR3 reads CASSLLDSGNTIYF. The CDR3 region has the DNA TGTGCCAGCTCCCTATTGGACTCTGGAAACACCATATATTTT. Based on the CDR3 plus reference TRBV28 and TRBJ1-3, the full variable domain is DVKVTQSSRYLVKRTGEKVFLECVQDMDHENMFWYRQDPGLGLRLIYFSYDVKMKEKGDIPEGYSVSREKKERFSLILESASTNQTSMYLCASSLLDSGNTIYFGEGSWLTVV.

The genes are TRBV30 and TRBJ1-2, with D unclear. V was clipped by 4 bases and J by 3 bases, with 15 bases between them. Germline V gene data show CDR1 as GTSNPN and CDR2 as SVGIG (reference sequence). The CDR3 covers 14 residues. In DNA, the CDR3 is TGTGCCTGGACCGCCCCGGATAGGTACTATGGCTACACCTTC. Protein sequence: CAWTAPDRYYGYTF.

The chain uses TRBV28 and TRBJ2-1, with 7 bases lining up with TRBD1. With 3 bases clipped from V and 3 bases from J, the junction kept 5 bases outside the gene matches. CDR1 MDHEN and CDR2 SYDVKM come from the germline V gene. CDR3 length: 15 residues. CDR3 sequence (DNA): TGTGCCAGCAGTTTGACAGGGCCCGACTACAATGAGCAGTTCTTC. Protein sequence: CASSLTGPDYNEQFF.

V is TRBV10-3 and J is TRBJ2-2; TRBD1 might be the D (6 bases). V was clipped by 0 bases and J by 7 bases, with 12 bases between them. This CDR3 comprises 15 residues. Germline V gene data show CDR1 as ENHRY and CDR2 as SYGVKD. As DNA, the CDR3 is TGTGCCATCAGTGAGTCTACAGGGCATGGCGGGGAGCTGTTTTTT. This codes for CAISESTGHGGELFF.

The chain couples TRBV7-2 to TRBJ2-7; D tentatively reads TRBD1 or TRBD2 (5 bases each). This CDR3 contains 14 residues. V lost 5 bases and J 2 bases, leaving 13 bases between the germline ends. Germline loops: CDR1 SGHTA, CDR2 FQGNSA. The CDR3 sequence: CASSRGVSAYEQYF. The CDR3 region has the DNA TGTGCCAGCAGCCGAGGGGTTAGTGCCTACGAGCAGTACTTC. The variable domain in full, completed from reference TRBV7-2 and TRBJ2-7, reads GAGVSQSPSNKVTEKGKDVELRCDPISGHTALYWYRQSLGQGLEFLIYFQGNSAPDKSGLPSDRFSAERTGGSVSTLTIQRTQQEDSAVYLCASSRGVSAYEQYFGPGTRLTVT.

The rearrangement joins TRBV25-1 to TRBJ2-5; no reliable D call. Trimming removed 3 bases at V and 7 bases at J, with 12 bases between. The length of the CDR3 is 13 residues. Per the germline V gene, CDR1 is MGHDK and CDR2 is SYGVNS. The CDR3: CASSDRPSGTQYF. In DNA form, the CDR3 reads TGTGCCAGCAGTGACCGGCCCTCGGGGACCCAGTACTTC. The whole variable domain, remainder taken from reference TRBV25-1 and TRBJ2-5, is EADIYQTPRYLVIGTGKKITLECSQTMGHDKMYWYQQDPGMELHLIHYSYGVNSTEKGDLSSESTVSRIRTEHFPLTLESARPSHTSQYLCASSDRPSGTQYFGPGTRLLVL.

This rearrangement joins TRBV6-6 to TRBJ1-1; 8 nucleotides align to TRBD1. V lost 2 bases to trimming and J lost 2 bases; unmatched junction nucleotides: 4. The CDR3 loop spans 15 amino acids. The germline gives CDR1 MNHNY, CDR2 SVGAGI (reference sequence). The CDR3 DNA is TGTGCCAGCAGTTACACAGGGGGAGCAAACACTGAAGCTTTCTTT. Translated: CASSYTGGANTEAFF.

The chain combines TRBV30 with TRBJ2-7; 8 bases are shared with TRBD1. Unmatched junction bases numbered 12, after V lost 2 bases and J lost 6 bases. The CDR3 extends over 15 amino acids. The germline V gene has CDR1 GTSNPN and CDR2 SVGIG (reference sequence). This chain's CDR3 is CAWSLSRTGSGEQYF. DNA for the CDR3: TGTGCCTGGAGTCTATCGCGGACAGGGTCGGGCGAGCAGTACTTC.

The chain has TRBV11-2 and TRBJ2-7; TRBD1 is a possible D gene (6 bases). The V end was cut by 1 base, the J end by 1 base, with 14 bases between. This CDR3 is built from 16 residues. Germline CDR1 is SGHAT and CDR2 is FQNNGV. The CDR3, as DNA: TGTGCCAGCAGCTTAGTGGAAAGGGGGATTTCCTACGAGCAGTACTTC. It specifies CASSLVERGISYEQYF.

The chain combines TRBV27 with TRBJ2-1; D tentatively reads TRBD1 or TRBD2 (6 bases each). The ends were cut back, 4 bases at V and 15 bases at J, with 25 bases in the middle. The length of the CDR3 is 15 residues. Germline assignment: CDR1 MNHEY and CDR2 SMNVEV (reference sequence). Written as DNA, the CDR3 is TGTGCCAGCAGTTCCCCGGGGGCAGAACAATTTCGTCGGTTCTTC. This codes for CASSSPGAEQFRRFF.

This sequence joins TRBV11-3 and TRBJ1-1; D might be TRBD1 (5 bases). Per germline, CDR1 SGHNT and CDR2 YENEEA. The ends were cut back, 6 bases at V and 5 bases at J, with 13 bases in the middle. The CDR3 covers 13 residues. The CDR3 loop is CASSPPGRTEAFF. Here the CDR3 DNA reads TGTGCCAGCAGTCCCCCGGGGCGGACTGAAGCTTTCTTT.

The gene calls are TRBV6-1 and TRBJ1-1; D call uncertain. The ends were cut back, 4 bases at V and 0 bases at J, with 12 bases in the middle. Germline lookup yields CDR1 MNHNS and CDR2 SASEGT. The CDR3 spans 15 residues. DNA for the CDR3: TGTGCCAGCAGTGCAGGACGGAAATTGAACACTGAAGCTTTCTTT. Its protein is CASSAGRKLNTEAFF.

The chain carries TRBV5-1 and TRBJ2-7; 10 bases are a match to TRBD1. The germline V gene encodes CDR1 SGHRS and CDR2 YFSETQ. This CDR3 contains 13 residues. The V gene end was trimmed by 6 bases and the J gene end by 1 base; junction bases not matched to a gene: 1. The CDR3 protein is CASKGQGSYEQYF. The CDR3 DNA is TGCGCCAGCAAGGGACAGGGGTCCTACGAGCAGTACTTC.

The chain carries TRBV19 and TRBJ1-6; D gene ambiguous. This CDR3 spans 14 amino acids. Deletions cut 5 bases from V and 2 bases from J, with 7 bases between. CDR1 is LNHDA, CDR2 SQIVND, per germline (reference sequence). The CDR3, as DNA: TGTGCCAGTAGTGGCTGGACCTATAATTCACCCCTCCACTTT. Translating it yields CASSGWTYNSPLHF. Full variable domain (remainder filled in from reference TRBV19 and TRBJ1-6): DGGITQSPKYLFRKEGQNVTLSCEQNLNHDAMYWYRQDPGQGLRLIYYSQIVNDFQKGDIAEGYSVSREKKESFPLTVTSAQKNPTAFYLCASSGWTYNSPLHFGNGTRLTVT.

The chain uses TRBV7-3 and TRBJ2-3, with a possible D match to TRBD1 (5 bases). Per the germline V gene, CDR1 is SGHTA and CDR2 is FQGTGA. The CDR3 sequence is 14 residues long. Trimming removed 0 bases from V and 3 bases from J, with 7 bases in between. CDR3 bases: TGTGCCAGCAGCTTAACGGGGCTTACAGATACGCAGTATTTT. Protein product: CASSLTGLTDTQYF.

This clone was picked up one time. The chain employs TRBV6-1 and TRBJ2-3, with D uncertain. The CDR3 totals 15 residues. From germline, CDR1 is MNHNS and CDR2 SASEGT. Trimming pared 6 bases from V and 0 bases from J, leaving 13 bases between. CDR3 sequence (DNA): TGTGCCAGCAGCCTACAGATTACGAGCACAGATACGCAGTATTTT. This translates into CASSLQITSTDTQYF.

The chain links TRBV7-9 to TRBJ1-5; the D gene is possibly TRBD1 (6 bases). The V end lost 5 bases, the J end lost 5 bases, and 19 bases lay between the germline ends. This CDR3 has 16 amino acids. CDR1 and CDR2 (germline): SEHNR, FQNEAQ (reference sequence). The CDR3 spells CASSPTRGTPDQPQHF. The CDR3 DNA is TGTGCCAGCAGCCCAACCCGGGGGACACCGGATCAGCCCCAGCATTTT.

The CDR3 region has the DNA TGCGCCAGCAGTGAGGGGGCAGGTATCTATGGCTACACCTTC. It is translated as CASSEGAGIYGYTF. This chain connects TRBV10-2 to TRBJ1-2; perhaps TRBD1 as D (5 bases). The germline gives CDR1 WSHSY, CDR2 SAAADI. The CDR3 sequence is 14 residues long. V shed 2 bases and J shed 4 bases, with 11 bases lying between them.

The gene calls are TRBV6-1 and TRBJ1-1; D unclear. V was clipped by 5 bases and J by 6 bases, with 16 bases between them. CDR1 and CDR2 (germline): MNHNS, SASEGT. The CDR3 spans 14 residues. The CDR3 region is CASSIESWTSEAFF. The CDR3 nucleotides read TGTGCCAGCAGTATAGAATCCTGGACCTCTGAAGCTTTCTTT.